In this sample, the clone carrying this TCR beta chain turned up a few times. MiXCR, run by TCRdb on the RT-PCR reads, gives a single entry per CDR3 protein. The sample holds approximately 720,000 distinct CDR3 sequences, over 12% seen once. This clonotype was sampled from a female donor in good health, serving as a healthy control. Sequencing was done on a sample of memory CD4+ T cells from blood.

CDR3 nucleotides: TGTGCCAGCAGAGCAACGGGCATCTATGGCTACACCTTC. Translation gives CASRATGIYGYTF. The chain is built from TRBV4-2 and TRBJ1-2; no reliable D call. Germline V lookup: CDR1 LGHNA, CDR2 YNFKEQ. The V end was cut by 6 bases, the J end by 4 bases, with 12 bases between. The length of the CDR3 is 13 residues.